Listed here are 18 T cell receptor beta chains from one sample, sequenced in a study of human T cells and chemical hapten exposure (TCRdb year 2021). The meaning of the sample's time point label: pre-sensitization, week 0. According to the study, the label for this sample's treatment or condition signals: therapeutic diphenylcyclopropenone sensitization with weekly scalp DPC. Library generation was performed with RACE. TCRdb shows the sequencer as NextSeq 500. TCRdb cleaned the public reads at Q25 with fastp, built clones with MiXCR and kept in-frame beta chains. Rows matching on CDR3 protein sequence are summarized as one entry with the most common DNA and genes. The table for this sample lists 85,000 to 130,000 distinct CDR3 sequences; around 12% of them were counted only once. 1.5% to 2% of the sample goes to the ten largest clones. The starting material was whole blood, obtained in connection with sensitization to the hapten diphenylcyclopropenone (DPC). The receptors originated from a woman between 45 and 60 years old with alopecia areata. Some clones in this sample may be carry-over from other donors' samples.

Many counts were recorded for this clonotype. The CDR3 sequence: CASSSDMLTQTQYF. The CDR3 DNA follows: TGCGCCAGCAGCAGCGACATGCTGACGCAGACCCAGTACTTC. V usage is TRBV5-1 and J usage is TRBJ2-5; unclear D gene. Trimming pared 4 bases from V and 6 bases from J, leaving 16 bases between. This CDR3 is 14 amino acids long. The germline CDR1 and CDR2 sequences are SGHRS and YFSETQ.

A word on this clonotype: The junction differs from germline at one of its ends, possibly a read error. This sequence joins TRBV6-6 and TRBJ2-4; D may be TRBD1 or TRBD2 (7 bases each). Germline CDR1 is MNHNY and CDR2 is SVGAGI (reference sequence). This CDR3 spans 11 amino acids. CDR3 sequence (DNA): TGTGCCAGCAGTTACGGGAGGGGACAGCACTTC. It translates to CASSYGRGQHF.

This clonotype was observed a few times. CDR3 sequence reads: CASREAGEAFF. The CDR3 DNA sequence: TGTGCCAGCAGAGAGGCAGGTGAAGCTTTCTTT. This rearrangement joins TRBV3-1 to TRBJ1-1; D is uncertain. This CDR3 comprises 11 residues. V was trimmed by 6 bases and J by 7 bases, leaving 9 bases between them. Germline V gene lookup returns CDR1 LGHDT and CDR2 YNNKEL (reference sequence).

The sample holds a few counts of this clonotype. DNA for the CDR3: TGTGCCACCAGCAGAGCCGGGACAGGGGCCGGCTACACCTTC. Amino acids: CATSRAGTGAGYTF. The chain employs TRBV15 and TRBJ1-2, with TRBD1 matching over 10 bases. The CDR3 is 14 residues long. Germline values: CDR1 LNHNV, CDR2 YYDKDF (reference sequence). After removal of 1 base from V and 8 bases from J, the junction contained 4 bases not matched to a gene.

This clonotype has at least ten counts. This chain joins TRBV5-1 and TRBJ1-5; 11 bases match TRBD1. The CDR3 covers 17 residues. The trim removed 1 base at V and 2 bases at J, leaving 5 bases unmatched. Germline CDR1 reads SGHRS; CDR2 reads YFSETQ. The CDR3 region has the DNA TGCGCCAGCAGCTTGAGCGGACAGGGGGCTGGCAATCAGCCCCAGCATTTT. It yields the protein CASSLSGQGAGNQPQHF.

This clonotype turned up a few times. The rearrangement uses TRBV18 and TRBJ2-1, with 9 bases lining up with TRBD1. CDR3 length: 15 residues. V was pared by 3 bases and J by 8 bases, with 8 bases of the junction left unmatched. Germline V gene data show CDR1 as KGHSH and CDR2 as LQKENI. The CDR3 nucleotides are TGTGCCAGCTCACCGCGCCGGGACAGGGATGATGAGCAGTTCTTC. This encodes CASSPRRDRDDEQFF. The variable domain in full, completed from reference TRBV18 and TRBJ2-1, reads NAGVMQNPRHLVRRRGQEARLRCSPMKGHSHVYWYRQLPEEGLKFMVYLQKENIIDESGMPKERFSAEFPKEGPSILRIQQVVRGDSAAYFCASSPRRDRDDEQFFGPGTRLTVL.

The chain joins TRBV28 to TRBJ1-5, with D perhaps TRBD1 (5 bases). Germline CDR1 and CDR2: MDHEN and SYDVKM. V was pared by 6 bases and J by 1 base, with 13 bases between. The CDR3 loop spans 15 amino acids. DNA of the CDR3: TGTGCCAGCAGCTCCGGGACGGTGAGCAATCAGCCCCAGCATTTT. As protein: CASSSGTVSNQPQHF.

The chain uses TRBV27 and TRBJ1-2; 8 bases line up with TRBD1. Germline V gene lookup returns CDR1 MNHEY and CDR2 SMNVEV (reference sequence). There are 13 residues in the CDR3. With 2 bases clipped from V and 7 bases from J, the junction kept 3 bases outside the gene matches. The CDR3 DNA follows: TGTGCCAGCAGTTTAGGGACAGGAGGTGGCTACACCTTC. This gives the protein CASSLGTGGGYTF.

This clonotype was recorded a few times. The chain couples TRBV12-3 or TRBV12-4 to TRBJ1-1; TRBD1 is a possible D gene (6 bases). This CDR3 comprises 15 residues. Trimming took off 5 bases at V and 4 bases at J, with 17 bases between the two ends. The CDR3 DNA is TGTGCCAGCAGTCCGAGGAGGGGGGTCATCACTGAAGCTTTCTTT. It codes for CASSPRRGVITEAFF.

This clonotype was seen a few times. The J gene is TRBJ2-1, the V gene TRBV6-1; weak D call: TRBD1 (6 bases). CDR3 length: 13 amino acids. Trimming removed 2 bases from V and 9 bases from J, with 11 bases in between. CDR1 MNHNS and CDR2 SASEGT come from the germline V gene. CDR3 nucleotides: TGTGCCAGCAGTGAACAGGGGATGGGTGAGCAGTTCTTC. The encoded protein is CASSEQGMGEQFF.

As to this clonotype: Since a much larger clone is just one base distant, this may be a read error. The chain employs TRBV11-2 and TRBJ2-7; no clear D gene. Per germline, CDR1 SGHAT and CDR2 FQNNGV. Trimming stripped 6 bases from V and 2 bases from J, with 20 bases between. This CDR3 has 16 amino acids. In nucleotides, the CDR3 is TGTGCCAGCAGTTTCTCCCCGGCGGCAGGCCCCTACGAGCAGTACTTC. Translating it yields CASSFSPAAGPYEQYF.

This clonotype was detected many times. V is TRBV7-2 and J is TRBJ2-7, with 8 bases that match TRBD2. V lost 7 bases, J lost 3 bases, and 11 bases stayed unmatched. This CDR3 is built from 15 residues. The germline V gene has CDR1 SGHTA and CDR2 FQGNSA. The CDR3 here is CASTIGSGTRYEQYF. The CDR3 region has the DNA TGTGCCAGCACCATAGGTAGCGGGACCCGCTACGAGCAGTACTTC.

This clonotype was found a few times. V is TRBV7-2 and J is TRBJ1-1; D gene ambiguous. V lost 1 base and J 3 bases, leaving 12 bases between the germline ends. The length of the CDR3 is 15 residues. Germline V gene data show CDR1 as SGHTA and CDR2 as FQGNSA. The chain's CDR3 is CASSLDKGSYTEAFF. For the CDR3, the DNA is TGTGCCAGCAGCTTAGATAAGGGATCATACACTGAAGCTTTCTTT.

This clonotype appeared a few times. The chain's CDR3 is CASSLGLYQETQYF. CDR3 in DNA: TGCGCCAGCAGCTTGGGACTGTACCAAGAGACCCAGTACTTC. The chain recombines TRBV5-1 with TRBJ2-5, with D unresolved. Germline CDR1 reads SGHRS; CDR2 reads YFSETQ. This CDR3 is built from 14 residues. With 0 bases removed from V and 0 bases from J, the gap between germline ends came to 6 bases.

The chain couples TRBV6-5 to TRBJ2-6; D is uncertain. This CDR3 contains 17 residues. Germline CDR1 reads MNHEY; CDR2 reads SVGAGI. V was trimmed by 0 bases and J by 0 bases, leaving 9 bases between them. CDR3 bases: TGTGCCAGCAGTTACTCTTGGAGCCACTCTGGGGCCAACGTCCTGACTTTC. It is translated as CASSYSWSHSGANVLTF.

This clonotype was observed at least ten times. The J gene is TRBJ1-1, the V gene TRBV5-4; no clear D gene. Germline V gene sequence: CDR1 SGHNT, CDR2 YYREEE (reference sequence). The CDR3 loop spans 19 amino acids. Trimming took 0 bases from V and 6 from J, leaving 27 bases between them. CDR3 in amino acids: CASSLDELSDRFDVAEAFF. The CDR3 coding sequence is TGTGCCAGCAGCTTGGATGAGTTATCGGATCGGTTTGATGTCGCTGAAGCTTTCTTT.

This clonotype was seen more than once but under ten times. V is TRBV7-2 and J is TRBJ2-3; 10 bases fit TRBD2. Trimming removed 5 bases from V and 5 bases from J; junction bases left unmatched: 7. The CDR3 contains 15 residues. Germline-derived CDR1 and CDR2 are SGHTA and FQGNSA. The CDR3 bases are TGTGCCAGCAGCGTCGGGACTAGCGCAGGAGATACGCAGTATTTT. This codes for CASSVGTSAGDTQYF.

The V call is TRBV4-2, the J call TRBJ1-1, with D maybe TRBD1 (5 bases). The CDR3 spans 14 residues. The germline gives CDR1 LGHNA, CDR2 YNFKEQ. Deletions cut 3 bases from V and 4 bases from J, with 12 bases between. CDR3 in amino acids: CASSQPQVSTEAFF. The CDR3 nucleotides are TGTGCCAGCAGCCAGCCACAGGTGTCCACTGAAGCTTTCTTT.